The next 6 T cell receptor beta chains were all read from a single sample in a study of T cells expressing NK-cell markers (dated by TCRdb to 2019 to 2021). The library was obtained by 5' RACE. The instrument was an Illumina HiSeq 2000. Each CDR3 protein sequence appears as one entry after TCRdb reprocessed the reads, and no DNA is included. The sample table on file contains 300,000 to 500,000 distinct CDR3 sequences. About 10% of the sample comes from the top ten. Sample: blood T cells: a sorted CD56 or NKG2C T cell subset, CD4+ or CD8+ T cells, or bulk PBMC T cells (not recorded which). The receptors were sampled from a woman aged 45 to 65 in good health. Donor details come from another sample of the same person, matched by shared clones.

V is TRBV10-3 and J is TRBJ2-2. CDR1 and CDR2 (germline): ENHRY, SYGVKD. The CDR3 is 14 amino acids. The CDR3 spells CAISESIDTGELFF.

CDR3 amino acids: CASSLSSQSYEQYF. The J gene is TRBJ2-7, the V gene TRBV5-1. CDR1 is SGHRS and CDR2 is YFSETQ in the germline V gene. The CDR3 contains 14 residues.

The CDR3 sequence: CASSQFTGPVNEQFF. The chain couples TRBV14 to TRBJ2-1; as DNA is missing, the TRBD1 call by TCRdb cannot be tested. This CDR3 region has 15 residues. Germline V gene data show CDR1 as SGHDN and CDR2 as FVKESK.

This sequence joins TRBV20-1 and TRBJ1-2; the D call of TRBD1 rests on TCRdb alone, since no DNA is present to check it. Germline values: CDR1 DFQATT, CDR2 SNEGSKA (reference sequence). This CDR3 is built from 13 residues. The CDR3 region is CSARGTGFYGYTF.

The CDR3 loop is CASSQEGLAANTGELFF. This chain joins TRBV3-1 and TRBJ2-2; the TCRdb call, TRBD2, lacks DNA for checking. The CDR3 covers 17 residues. Germline assignment: CDR1 LGHDT and CDR2 YNNKEL (reference sequence).

The chain is built from TRBV29-1 and TRBJ2-5; TCRdb lists TRBD2, though no DNA is available to test this call. Germline V gene lookup returns CDR1 SQVTM and CDR2 ANQGSEA. This CDR3 is 15 amino acids long. CDR3 amino acids: CSVPGLDLTQETQYF. The full variable domain, rest sourced from reference TRBV29-1 and TRBJ2-5, is SAVISQKPSRDICQRGTSLTIQCQVDSQVTMMFWYRQQPGQSLTLIATANQGSEATYESGFVIDKFPISRPNLTFSTLTVSNMSPEDSSIYLCSVPGLDLTQETQYFGPGTRLLVL.